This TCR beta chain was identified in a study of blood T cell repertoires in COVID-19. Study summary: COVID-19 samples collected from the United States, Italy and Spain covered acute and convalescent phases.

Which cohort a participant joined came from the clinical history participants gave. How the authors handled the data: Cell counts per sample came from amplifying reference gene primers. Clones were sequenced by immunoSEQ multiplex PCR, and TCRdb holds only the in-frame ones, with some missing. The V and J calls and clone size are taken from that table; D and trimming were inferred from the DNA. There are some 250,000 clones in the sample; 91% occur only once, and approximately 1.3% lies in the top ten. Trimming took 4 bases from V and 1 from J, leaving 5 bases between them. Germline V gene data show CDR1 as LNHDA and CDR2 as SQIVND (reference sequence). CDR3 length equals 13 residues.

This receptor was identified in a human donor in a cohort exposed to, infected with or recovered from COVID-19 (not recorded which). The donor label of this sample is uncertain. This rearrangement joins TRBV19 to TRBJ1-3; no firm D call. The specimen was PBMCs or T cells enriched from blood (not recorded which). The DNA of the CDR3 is TGTGCCAGTAGTACGGGGTCTGGAAACACCATATATTTT. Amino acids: CASSTGSGNTIYF.